This note documents a single T cell receptor (beta chain) sequence. Its antigen remains unidentified. Based on CD45RO/CCR7/CD25/CD127/CD95/CD27, CD4+ regulatory, stem cell-like memory, naive and central memory cells were sorted. Purity exceeding 95% was reached by all sorted populations. The entry originates in a study of beta chain features in type 1 diabetes. The whole isolated RNA underwent reverse transcription, so sequencing captured expressed TCRB transcripts. Sequencing was performed with immunoSEQ multiplex PCR; in TCRdb, only in-frame clones are kept and a portion is missing. The table has approximately 600,000 clones, 9.5% to 15% seen once; the top ten hold roughly 0.11%. Overall study findings and caveats: For type 1 diabetes patients, VDJ junctions showed fewer insertions and more deletions. Significant though moderate, a shortening of TCRB CDR3s appeared in all four CD4+ subsets of Type 1 diabetes patients. Cells that show high TCR expression could be over-represented by cDNA sequencing.

From germline, CDR1 is SGHTA and CDR2 FQGNSA. CDR3 length: 12 amino acids. Trimming took 2 bases from V and 15 from J, leaving 14 bases between them. The sequence was obtained from a man aged 25-45 years with type 1 diabetes. Sample: naive CD4+ T cells from blood. The chain carries TRBV7-2 and TRBJ2-1, with a tentative D call TRBD1 (6 bases). In DNA, the CDR3 is TGTGCCAGCAGCTTAATGTCACAGGGACGGTTCTTC. It specifies CASSLMSQGRFF.